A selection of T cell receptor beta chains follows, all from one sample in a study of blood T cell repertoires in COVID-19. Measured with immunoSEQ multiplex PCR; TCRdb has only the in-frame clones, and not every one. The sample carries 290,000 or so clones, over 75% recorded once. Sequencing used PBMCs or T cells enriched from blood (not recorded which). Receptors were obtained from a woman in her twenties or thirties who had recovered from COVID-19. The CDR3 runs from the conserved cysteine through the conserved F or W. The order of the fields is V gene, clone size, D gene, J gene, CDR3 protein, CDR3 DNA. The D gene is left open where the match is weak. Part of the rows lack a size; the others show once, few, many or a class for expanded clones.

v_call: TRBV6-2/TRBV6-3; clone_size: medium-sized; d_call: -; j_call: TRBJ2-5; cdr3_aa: CASSYETQETQYF; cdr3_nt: TGTGCCAGCAGTTACGAGACACAAGAGACCCAGTACTTC
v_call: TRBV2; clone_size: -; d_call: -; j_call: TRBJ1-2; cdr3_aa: CASSSLGGNGYTF; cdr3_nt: TGTGCCAGCAGTTCCTTAGGGGGTAATGGCTACACCTTC
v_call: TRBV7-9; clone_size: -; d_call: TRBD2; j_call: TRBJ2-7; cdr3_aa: CASSLPGLVNEQYF; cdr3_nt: TGTGCCAGCAGCTTACCGGGACTAGTAAACGAGCAGTACTTC
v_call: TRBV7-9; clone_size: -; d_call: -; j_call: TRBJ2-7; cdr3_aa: CASSRRGTYEQYF; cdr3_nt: TGTGCCAGCAGTCGACGGGGGACCTACGAGCAGTACTTC
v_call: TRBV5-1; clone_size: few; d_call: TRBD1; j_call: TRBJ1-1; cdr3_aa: CASSEYRGNTEAFF; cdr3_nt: TGCGCCAGCAGCGAATACAGGGGGAACACTGAAGCTTTCTTT
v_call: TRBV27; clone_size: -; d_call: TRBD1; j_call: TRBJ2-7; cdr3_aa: CASSLDRRYEQYF; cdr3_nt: TGTGCCAGCAGTTTGGACAGGCGATACGAGCAGTACTTC
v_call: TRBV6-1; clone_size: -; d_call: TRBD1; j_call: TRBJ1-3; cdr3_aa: CASSEVWTGGASGNTIYF; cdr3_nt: TGTGCCAGCAGTGAAGTATGGACAGGGGGAGCCTCTGGAAACACCATATATTTT
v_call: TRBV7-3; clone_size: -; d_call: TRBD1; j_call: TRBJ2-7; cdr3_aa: CASSQQGIGEQYF; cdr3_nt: TGTGCCAGCAGCCAACAGGGGATTGGCGAGCAGTACTTC
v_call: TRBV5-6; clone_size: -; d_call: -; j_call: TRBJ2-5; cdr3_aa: CASSLGSQETQYF; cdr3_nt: TGTGCCAGCAGCTTGGGCAGCCAAGAGACCCAGTACTTC
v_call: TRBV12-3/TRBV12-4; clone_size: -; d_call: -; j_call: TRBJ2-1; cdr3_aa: CASSATSGQFF; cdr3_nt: TGTGCCAGCAGTGCGACTAGTGGGCAGTTCTTC
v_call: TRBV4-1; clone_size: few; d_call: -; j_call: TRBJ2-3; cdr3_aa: CASSPGQGTSTDTQYF; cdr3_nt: TGCGCCAGCAGCCCTGGGCAGGGTACGAGCACAGATACGCAGTATTTT
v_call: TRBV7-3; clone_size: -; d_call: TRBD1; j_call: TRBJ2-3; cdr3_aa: CASSLTGTGAAGTDTQYF; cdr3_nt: TGTGCCAGCAGCTTAACGGGGACAGGGGCAGCGGGCACAGATACGCAGTATTTT
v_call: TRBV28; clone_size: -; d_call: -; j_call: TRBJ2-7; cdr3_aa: CASSLGHTYEQYF; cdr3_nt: TGTGCCAGCAGTTTAGGCCACACCTACGAGCAGTACTTC
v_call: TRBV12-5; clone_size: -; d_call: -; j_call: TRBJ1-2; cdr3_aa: CASAGTRYGYTF; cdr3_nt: TGTGCTAGCGCCGGGACTCGGTATGGCTACACCTTC
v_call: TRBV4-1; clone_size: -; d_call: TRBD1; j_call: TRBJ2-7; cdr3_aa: CASSQGQGGSYEQYF; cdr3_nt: TGCGCTAGCAGCCAGGGACAGGGTGGGTCCTACGAGCAGTACTTC
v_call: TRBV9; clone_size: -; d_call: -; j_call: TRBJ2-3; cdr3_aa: CASSVVETPDTDTQYF; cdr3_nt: TGTGCCAGCAGCGTAGTCGAGACTCCCGACACAGATACGCAGTATTTT
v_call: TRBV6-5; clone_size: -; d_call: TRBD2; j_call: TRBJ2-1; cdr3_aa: CASSSSGGQAEQFF; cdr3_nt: TGTGCCAGCAGTTCATCGGGGGGGCAGGCAGAGCAGTTCTTC
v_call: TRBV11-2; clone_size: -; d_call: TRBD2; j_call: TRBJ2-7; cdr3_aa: CASSSTTGTSGSYEQYF; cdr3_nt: TGTGCCAGCAGCTCAACTACCGGGACTAGCGGCTCCTACGAGCAGTACTTC
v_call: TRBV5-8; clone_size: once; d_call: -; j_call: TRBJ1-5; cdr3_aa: CASSSRTDYSNQPQHF; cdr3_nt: TGTGCCAGCAGCTCGAGGACCGACTATAGCAATCAGCCCCAGCATTTT
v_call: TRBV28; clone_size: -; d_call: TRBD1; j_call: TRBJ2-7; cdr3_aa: CASIPGTGYYEQYF; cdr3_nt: TGTGCCAGCATTCCGGGGACAGGTTACTACGAGCAGTACTTC
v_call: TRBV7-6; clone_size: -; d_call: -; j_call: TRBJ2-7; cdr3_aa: CASSLDRTYEQYF; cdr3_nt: TGTGCCAGCAGCTTAGACAGGACCTACGAGCAGTACTTC
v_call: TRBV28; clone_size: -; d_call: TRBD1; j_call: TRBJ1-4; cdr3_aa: CASEGQGNEKLFF; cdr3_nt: TGTGCCAGCGAGGGACAGGGTAATGAAAAACTGTTTTTT
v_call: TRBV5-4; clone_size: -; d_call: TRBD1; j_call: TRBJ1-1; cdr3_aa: CASSSPGQGTEAFF; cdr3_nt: TGTGCCAGCAGCTCCCCCGGACAGGGCACTGAAGCTTTCTTT
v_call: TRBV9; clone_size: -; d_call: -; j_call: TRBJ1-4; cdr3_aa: CASSVGGTDEKLFF; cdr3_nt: TGTGCCAGCAGCGTAGGTGGCACAGATGAAAAACTGTTTTTT
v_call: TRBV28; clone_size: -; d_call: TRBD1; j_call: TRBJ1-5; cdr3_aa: CASSFSGQGNQPQHF; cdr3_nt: TGTGCCAGCAGTTTCTCCGGACAGGGCAATCAGCCCCAGCATTTT
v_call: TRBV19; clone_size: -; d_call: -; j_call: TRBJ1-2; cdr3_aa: CASSIAGRLYYGYTF; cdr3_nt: TGTGCCAGTAGTATAGCTGGCAGGCTTTACTATGGCTACACCTTC
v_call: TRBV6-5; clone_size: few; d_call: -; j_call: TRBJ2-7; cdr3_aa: CASSWNSEQYF; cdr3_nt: TGTGCCAGCAGTTGGAACAGCGAGCAGTACTTC
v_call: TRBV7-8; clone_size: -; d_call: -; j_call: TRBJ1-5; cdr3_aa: CASSTTGKQPQHF; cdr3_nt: TGTGCCAGCAGCACAACAGGAAAACAGCCCCAGCATTTT
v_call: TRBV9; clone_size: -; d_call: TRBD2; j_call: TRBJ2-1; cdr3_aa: CASSVGAGNYNEQFF; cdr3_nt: TGTGCCAGCAGCGTAGGAGCGGGGAATTACAATGAGCAGTTCTTC
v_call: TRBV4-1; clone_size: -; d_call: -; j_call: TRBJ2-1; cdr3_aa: CASSQEGSGAAYNEQFF; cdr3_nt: TGCGCCAGCAGCCAAGAGGGTTCGGGAGCGGCCTACAATGAGCAGTTCTTC
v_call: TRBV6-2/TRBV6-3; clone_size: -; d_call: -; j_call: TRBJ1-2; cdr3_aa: CASSYSPEGSYGYTF; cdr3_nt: TGTGCCAGCAGTTACTCCCCGGAGGGGAGCTATGGCTACACCTTC
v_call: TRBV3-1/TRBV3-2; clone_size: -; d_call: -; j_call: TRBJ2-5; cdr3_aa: CASSQDPGQWVWETQYF; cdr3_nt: TGTGCCAGCAGCCAAGATCCCGGACAGTGGGTATGGGAGACCCAGTACTTC
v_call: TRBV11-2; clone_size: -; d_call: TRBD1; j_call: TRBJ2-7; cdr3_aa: CASRTGGGYEQYF; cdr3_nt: TGTGCCAGCAGGACAGGGGGCGGATACGAGCAGTACTTC
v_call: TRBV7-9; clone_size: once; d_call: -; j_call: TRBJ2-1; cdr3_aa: CASSPGQIPYNEQFF; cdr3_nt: TGTGCCAGCAGCCCCGGACAGATCCCCTACAATGAGCAGTTCTTC
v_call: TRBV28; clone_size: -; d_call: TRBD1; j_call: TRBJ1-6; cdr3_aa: CASTLSGGNNSPLHF; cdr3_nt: TGTGCCAGCACCTTATCAGGGGGAAATAATTCACCCCTCCACTTT
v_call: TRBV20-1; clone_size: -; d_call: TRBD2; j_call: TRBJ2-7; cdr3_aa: CSASLTSGRFEQYF; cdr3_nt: TGCAGTGCTAGTTTAACTAGCGGGAGATTCGAGCAGTACTTC
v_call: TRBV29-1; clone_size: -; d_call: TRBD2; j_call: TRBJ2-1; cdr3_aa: CSVDKSRTSGRSSYNEQFF; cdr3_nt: TGCAGCGTCGATAAATCACGGACTAGCGGCCGGAGCTCCTACAATGAGCAGTTCTTC
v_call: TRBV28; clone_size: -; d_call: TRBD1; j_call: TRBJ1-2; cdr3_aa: CASSPPGQFINYGYTF; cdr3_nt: TGTGCCAGCAGTCCGCCGGGACAGTTCATTAACTATGGCTACACCTTC
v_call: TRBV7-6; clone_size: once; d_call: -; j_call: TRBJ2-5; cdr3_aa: CAGQNQETQYF; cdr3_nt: TGTGCCGGGCAGAACCAAGAGACCCAGTACTTC
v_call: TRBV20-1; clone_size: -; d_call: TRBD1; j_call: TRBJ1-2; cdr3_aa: CSASPGQEPHF; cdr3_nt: TGCAGTGCTAGCCCCGGACAGGAGCCGCACTTC
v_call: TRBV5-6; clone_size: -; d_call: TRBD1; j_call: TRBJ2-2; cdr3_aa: CASVRRTGGDGELFF; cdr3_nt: TGTGCCAGCGTGCGTCGGACAGGGGGGGACGGGGAGCTGTTTTTT
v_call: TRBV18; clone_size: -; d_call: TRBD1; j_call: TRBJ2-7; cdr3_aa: CASSPRQGVHEQYF; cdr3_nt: TGTGCCAGCTCACCACGACAGGGTGTCCACGAGCAGTACTTC
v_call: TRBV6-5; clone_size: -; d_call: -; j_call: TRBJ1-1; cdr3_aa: CASSWRGLGEAFF; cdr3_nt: TGTGCCAGCAGTTGGAGGGGCTTGGGTGAAGCTTTCTTT
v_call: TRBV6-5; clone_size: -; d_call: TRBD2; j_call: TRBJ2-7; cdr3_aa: CASSIGTSGGEQYF; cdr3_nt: TGTGCCAGCAGTATCGGGACTAGCGGGGGCGAGCAGTACTTC
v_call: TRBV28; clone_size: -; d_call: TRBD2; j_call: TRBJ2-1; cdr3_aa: CASSGKPGLAGGPLWNEQFF; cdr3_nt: TGTGCCAGCAGTGGAAAACCGGGACTAGCGGGAGGGCCACTGTGGAATGAGCAGTTCTTC
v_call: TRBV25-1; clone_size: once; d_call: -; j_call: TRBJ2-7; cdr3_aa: CASSGLYEQYF; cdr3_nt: TGTGCCAGCAGTGGACTGTACGAGCAGTACTTC
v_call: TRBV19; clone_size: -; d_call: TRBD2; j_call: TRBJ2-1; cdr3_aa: CASNNGGLAGGPYNEQFF; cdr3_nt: TGTGCCAGTAACAATGGGGGCTTAGCGGGAGGGCCCTACAATGAGCAGTTCTTC
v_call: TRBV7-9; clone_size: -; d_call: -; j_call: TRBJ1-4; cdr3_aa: CASSSSDSYNEKLFF; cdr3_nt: TGTGCCAGCAGCTCCTCGGACAGCTATAATGAAAAACTGTTTTTT
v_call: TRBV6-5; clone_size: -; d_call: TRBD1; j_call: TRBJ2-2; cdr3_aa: CASSRRGRNTGELFF; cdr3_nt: TGTGCCAGCTCCCGAAGGGGGCGGAACACCGGGGAGCTGTTTTTT
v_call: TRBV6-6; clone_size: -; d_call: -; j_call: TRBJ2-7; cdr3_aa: CASEGVGGYAYEQYF; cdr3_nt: TGTGCCAGCGAGGGGGTTGGCGGGTACGCCTACGAGCAGTACTTC
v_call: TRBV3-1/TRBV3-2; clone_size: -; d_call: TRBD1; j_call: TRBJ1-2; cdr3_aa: CASSPRGRSYGYTF; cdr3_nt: TGTGCCAGCAGTCCCAGGGGGCGAAGCTATGGCTACACCTTC
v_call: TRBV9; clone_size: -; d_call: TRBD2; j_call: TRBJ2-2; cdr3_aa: CASSVAIPGLGGNTGELFF; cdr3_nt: TGTGCCAGCAGCGTAGCCATCCCGGGACTAGGGGGGAACACCGGGGAGCTGTTTTTT
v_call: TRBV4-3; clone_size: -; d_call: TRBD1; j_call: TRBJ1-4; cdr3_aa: CASSQGQGASEKLFF; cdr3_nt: TGCGCCAGCAGCCAAGGGCAGGGGGCAAGTGAAAAACTGTTTTTT
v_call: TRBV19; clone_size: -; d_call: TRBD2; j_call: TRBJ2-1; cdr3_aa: CASSITGLLAGVENEQFF; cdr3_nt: TGTGCCAGTAGTATTACCGGCCTACTAGCGGGAGTGGAGAATGAGCAGTTCTTC
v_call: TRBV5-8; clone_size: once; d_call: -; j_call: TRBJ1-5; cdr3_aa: CASSLAGQPQHF; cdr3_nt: TGTGCCAGCAGCTTGGCCGGTCAGCCCCAGCATTTT
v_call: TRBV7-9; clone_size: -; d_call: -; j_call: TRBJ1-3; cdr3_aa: CASSLDSGDGNTIYF; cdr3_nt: TGTGCCAGCAGCTTAGACAGTGGCGACGGAAACACCATATATTTT
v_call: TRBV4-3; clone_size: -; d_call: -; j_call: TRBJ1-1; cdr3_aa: CASSQGTGMNTEAFF; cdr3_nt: TGCGCCAGCAGCCAAGGCACAGGGATGAACACTGAAGCTTTCTTT
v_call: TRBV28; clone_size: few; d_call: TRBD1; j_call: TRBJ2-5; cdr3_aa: CASSLWVGGDRETQYF; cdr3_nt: TGTGCCAGCAGTTTATGGGTAGGGGGCGATAGAGAGACCCAGTACTTC